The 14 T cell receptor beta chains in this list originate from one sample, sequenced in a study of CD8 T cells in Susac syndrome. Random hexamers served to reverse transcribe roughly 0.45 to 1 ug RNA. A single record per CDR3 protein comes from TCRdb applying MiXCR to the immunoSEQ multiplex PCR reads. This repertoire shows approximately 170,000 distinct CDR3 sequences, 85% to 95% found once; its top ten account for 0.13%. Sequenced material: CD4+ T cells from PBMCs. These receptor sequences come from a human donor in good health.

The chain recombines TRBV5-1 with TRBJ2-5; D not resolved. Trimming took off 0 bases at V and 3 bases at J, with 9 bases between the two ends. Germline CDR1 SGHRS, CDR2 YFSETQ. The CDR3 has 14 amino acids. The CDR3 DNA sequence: TGCGCCAGCAGCTTGGGGAACAGAGAAGAGACCCAGTACTTC. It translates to CASSLGNREETQYF.

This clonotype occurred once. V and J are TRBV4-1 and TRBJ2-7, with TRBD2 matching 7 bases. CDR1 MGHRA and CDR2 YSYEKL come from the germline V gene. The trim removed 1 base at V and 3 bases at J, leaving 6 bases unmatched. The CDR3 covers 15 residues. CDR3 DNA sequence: TGCGCCAGCAGCCAAGCCGGGACTACCATCTACGAGCAGTACTTC. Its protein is CASSQAGTTIYEQYF.

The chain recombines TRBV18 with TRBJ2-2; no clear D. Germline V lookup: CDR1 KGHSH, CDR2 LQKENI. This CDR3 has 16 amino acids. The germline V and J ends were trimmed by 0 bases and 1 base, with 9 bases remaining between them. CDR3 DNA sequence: TGTGCCAGCTCACCACCCGGACCCGTGAACACCGGGGAGCTGTTTTTT. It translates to CASSPPGPVNTGELFF. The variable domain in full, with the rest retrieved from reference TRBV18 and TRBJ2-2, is NAGVMQNPRHLVRRRGQEARLRCSPMKGHSHVYWYRQLPEEGLKFMVYLQKENIIDESGMPKERFSAEFPKEGPSILRIQQVVRGDSAAYFCASSPPGPVNTGELFFGEGSRLTVL.

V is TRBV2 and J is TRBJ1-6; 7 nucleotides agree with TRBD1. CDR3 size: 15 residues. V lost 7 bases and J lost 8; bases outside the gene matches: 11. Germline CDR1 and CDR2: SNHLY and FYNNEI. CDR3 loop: CASILRTGGHSPLHF. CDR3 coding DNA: TGTGCCAGCATCCTCAGGACAGGAGGGCATTCACCCCTCCACTTT.

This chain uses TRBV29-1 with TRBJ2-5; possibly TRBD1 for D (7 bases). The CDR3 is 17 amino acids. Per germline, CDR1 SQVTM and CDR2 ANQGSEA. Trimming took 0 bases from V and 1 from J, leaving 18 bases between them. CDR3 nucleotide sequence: TGCAGCGTTGAAGAACTTAGGGCAGGGGGACTCCAAGAGACCCAGTACTTC. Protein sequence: CSVEELRAGGLQETQYF.

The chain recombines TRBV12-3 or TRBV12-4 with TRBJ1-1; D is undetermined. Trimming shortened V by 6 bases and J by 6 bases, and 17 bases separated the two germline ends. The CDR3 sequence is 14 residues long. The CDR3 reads CASSPRAGEAEAFF. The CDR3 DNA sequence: TGTGCCAGCAGCCCTAGGGCAGGTGAGGCTGAAGCTTTCTTT.

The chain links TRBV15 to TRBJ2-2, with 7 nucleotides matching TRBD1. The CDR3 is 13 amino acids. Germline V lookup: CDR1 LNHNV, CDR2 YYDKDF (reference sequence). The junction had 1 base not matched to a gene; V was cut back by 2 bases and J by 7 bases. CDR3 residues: CATSRRDSGELFF. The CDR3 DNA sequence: TGTGCCACCAGCAGACGGGACAGCGGGGAGCTGTTTTTT. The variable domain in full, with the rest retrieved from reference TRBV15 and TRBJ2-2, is DAMVIQNPRYQVTQFGKPVTLSCSQTLNHNVMYWYQQKSSQAPKLLFHYYDKDFNNEADTPDNFQSRRPNTSFCFLDIRSPGLGDTAMYLCATSRRDSGELFFGEGSRLTVL.

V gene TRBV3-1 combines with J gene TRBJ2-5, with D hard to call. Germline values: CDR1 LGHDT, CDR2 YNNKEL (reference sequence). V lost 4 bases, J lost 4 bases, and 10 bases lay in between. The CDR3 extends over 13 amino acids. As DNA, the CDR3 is TGTGCCAGCAGCCCAATGGGGTTAGAGACCCAGTACTTC. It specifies CASSPMGLETQYF.

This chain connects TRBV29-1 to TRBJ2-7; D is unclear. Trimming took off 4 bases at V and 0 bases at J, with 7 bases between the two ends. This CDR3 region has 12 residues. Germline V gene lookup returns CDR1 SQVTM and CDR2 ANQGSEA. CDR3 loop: CSVVNHSYEQYF. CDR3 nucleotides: TGCAGCGTTGTTAACCACTCCTACGAGCAGTACTTC.

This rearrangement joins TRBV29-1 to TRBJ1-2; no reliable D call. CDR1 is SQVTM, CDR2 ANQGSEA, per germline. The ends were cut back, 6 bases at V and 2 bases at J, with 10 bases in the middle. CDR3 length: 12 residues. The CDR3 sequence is CSVETYNYGYTF. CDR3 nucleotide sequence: TGCAGCGTGGAGACATACAACTATGGCTACACCTTC.

CDR3: CASSLDRGISGELFF. The CDR3 bases are TGTGCCAGCAGCCTGGACAGGGGTATCTCCGGGGAGCTGTTTTTT. The chain has TRBV5-4 and TRBJ2-2; 9 nucleotides match TRBD1. V trimming: 4 bases; J trimming: 6 bases; junction bases outside the gene matches: 7. Germline loops: CDR1 SGHNT, CDR2 YYREEE (reference sequence). This CDR3 has 15 residues.

The CDR3 protein is CASGQLTGELFF. The CDR3 DNA is TGTGCCAGCGGGCAACTCACCGGGGAGCTGTTTTTT. This chain links TRBV2 with TRBJ2-2; D is ambiguous. This CDR3 has 12 residues. V was trimmed by 8 bases and J by 4 bases, leaving 8 bases between them. Germline loops: CDR1 SNHLY, CDR2 FYNNEI.

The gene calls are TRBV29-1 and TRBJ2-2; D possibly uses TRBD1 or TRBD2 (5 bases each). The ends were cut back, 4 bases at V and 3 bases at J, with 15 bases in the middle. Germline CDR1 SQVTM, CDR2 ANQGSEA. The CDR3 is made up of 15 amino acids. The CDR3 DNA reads TGCAGCGTTGGGTGGGGGAGAAGTGACACCGGGGAGCTGTTTTTT. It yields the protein CSVGWGRSDTGELFF.

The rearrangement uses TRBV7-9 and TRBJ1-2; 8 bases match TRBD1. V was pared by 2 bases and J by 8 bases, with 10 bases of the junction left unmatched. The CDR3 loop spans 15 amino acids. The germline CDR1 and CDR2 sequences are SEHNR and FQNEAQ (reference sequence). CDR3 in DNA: TGTGCCAGCAGCTTAAGCGCCGACAGGGGCGGAGGCTACACCTTC. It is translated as CASSLSADRGGGYTF.